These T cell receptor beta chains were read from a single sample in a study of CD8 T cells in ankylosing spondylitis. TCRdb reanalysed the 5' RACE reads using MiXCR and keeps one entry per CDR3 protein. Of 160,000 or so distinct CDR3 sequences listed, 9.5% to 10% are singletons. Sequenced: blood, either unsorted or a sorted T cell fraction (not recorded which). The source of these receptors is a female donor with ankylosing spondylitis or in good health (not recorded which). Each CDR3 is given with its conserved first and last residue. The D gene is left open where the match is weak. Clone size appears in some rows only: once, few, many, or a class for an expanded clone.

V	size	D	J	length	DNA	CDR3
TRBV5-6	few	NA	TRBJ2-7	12	TGTGCCAGCAGCTGGGACTCCTCCGAGCAGTACTTC	CASSWDSSEQYF
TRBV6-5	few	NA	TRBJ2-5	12	TGTGCCAGCAGTTCTAATTTGGAATCGCAGTACTTC	CASSSNLESQYF
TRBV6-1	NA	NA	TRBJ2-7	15	TGTGCCAGCAGCCCTCCTCGGACGGTCCCCTACGAGCAGTACTTC	CASSPPRTVPYEQYF
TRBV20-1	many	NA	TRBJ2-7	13	TGCAGTGCTAGGGGGACATTTTCTTACGAGCAGTACTTC	CSARGTFSYEQYF
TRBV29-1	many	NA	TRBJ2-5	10	TGCAGCGTTGGTGGGGAGGACCAGTACTTC	CSVGGEDQYF
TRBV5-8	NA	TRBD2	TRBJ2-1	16	TGTGCCAGCAGCTTGGGGACTAGCGGGACGTACAATGAGCAGTTCTTC	CASSLGTSGTYNEQFF
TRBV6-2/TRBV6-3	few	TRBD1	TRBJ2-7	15	TGTGCCAGCAGTTCTCCCTGGACAGGGGAAGCCGAGCAGTACTTC	CASSSPWTGEAEQYF
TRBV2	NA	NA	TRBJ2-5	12	TGTGCCAGACTGAGACCCCTCCGGACCCAGTACTTC	CARLRPLRTQYF
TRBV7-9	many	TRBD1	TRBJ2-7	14	TGTGCCAGCAGCTTGGCGGGACAGGGCTACGAGCAGTACTTC	CASSLAGQGYEQYF
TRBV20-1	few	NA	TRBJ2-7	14	TGCAGTGCTAGAGATTTGGGTAGGGGGTACGAGCAGTACTTC	CSARDLGRGYEQYF
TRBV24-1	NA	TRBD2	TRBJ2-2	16	TGTGCCACCAGTGATCGGACTAGCGGGAACACCGGGGAGCTGTTTTTT	CATSDRTSGNTGELFF
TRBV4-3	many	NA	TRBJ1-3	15	TGCGCCAGCAGCCAAGGATCAGGGGTTGGAAACACCATATATTTT	CASSQGSGVGNTIYF
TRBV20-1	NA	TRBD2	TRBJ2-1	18	TGCAGTGCTAGAGATACCGGGACTAGCGGCAGCTCCTACAATGAGCAGTTCTTC	CSARDTGTSGSSYNEQFF
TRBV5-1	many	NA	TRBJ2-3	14	TGCGCCAGCAGCGTCTCGAGGGGGAGCGGGACGCAGTATTTT	CASSVSRGSGTQYF
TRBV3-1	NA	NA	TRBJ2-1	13	TGTGCCAGCAGCCACGGTCGGTGGGATGAGCAGTTCTTC	CASSHGRWDEQFF
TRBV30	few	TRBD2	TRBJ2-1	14	TGTGCCTGGAGGCGGGCGGGAGGGCCCAATGAGCAGTTCTTC	CAWRRAGGPNEQFF
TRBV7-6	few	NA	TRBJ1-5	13	TGTGCCAGCAGCCCTTACCCAAATCAGCCCCAGCATTTT	CASSPYPNQPQHF
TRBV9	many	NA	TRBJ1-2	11	TGTGCCAGCAGGGACGATTATGGCTACACCTTC	CASRDDYGYTF
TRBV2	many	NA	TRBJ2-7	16	TGTGCCAGCAGTGAAGAGGGTGGGCGGAAAGCCTACGAGCAGTACTTC	CASSEEGGRKAYEQYF
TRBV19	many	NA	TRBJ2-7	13	TGTGCCAGTAGTTCGGGGTCCTCCTACGAGCAGTACTTC	CASSSGSSYEQYF
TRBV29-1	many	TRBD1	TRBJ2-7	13	TGCAGCGTTGTCGGGACAGTCACCTACGAGCAGTACTTC	CSVVGTVTYEQYF
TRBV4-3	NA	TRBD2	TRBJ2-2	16	TGCGCCAGCAGCCAAGATCTAGCGGGAAAGACCGGGGAGCTGTTTTTT	CASSQDLAGKTGELFF
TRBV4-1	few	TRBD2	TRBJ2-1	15	TGCGCCAGCAGCCAAGAGCTAGCGGGAGTTAATGAGCAGTTCTTC	CASSQELAGVNEQFF
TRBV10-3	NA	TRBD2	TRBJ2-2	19	TGTGCCATCAGTGAGTCACGGACTAGCGGGAGGGCAATCACCGGGGAGCTGTTTTTT	CAISESRTSGRAITGELFF
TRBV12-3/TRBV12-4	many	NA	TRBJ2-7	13	TGTGCCAGCAGTTCTGGCAGTTTCTACGAGCAGTACTTC	CASSSGSFYEQYF
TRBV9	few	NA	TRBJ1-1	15	TGTGCCAGCAGCCCAAACAGCATAGGGGACACTGAAGCTTTCTTT	CASSPNSIGDTEAFF
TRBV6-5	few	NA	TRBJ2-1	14	TGTGCCAGCAGTTACGGAGTGGGAAGCGATGAGCAGTTCTTC	CASSYGVGSDEQFF
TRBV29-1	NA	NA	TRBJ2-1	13	TGCAGCGCCGTTTTGGGGGCGACGAATGAGCAGTTCTTC	CSAVLGATNEQFF
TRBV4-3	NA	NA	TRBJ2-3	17	TGCGCCAGCAGCCAAGAACTGTCGGCCAGGACCACAGATACGCAGTATTTT	CASSQELSARTTDTQYF
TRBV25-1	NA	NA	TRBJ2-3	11	TGTGCCTGGGCCCAGAGGGGACATCAGTATTTT	CAWAQRGHQYF
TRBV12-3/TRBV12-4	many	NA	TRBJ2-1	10	TGTGCCAGCAGCCGCGGGGAGCAGTTCTTC	CASSRGEQFF
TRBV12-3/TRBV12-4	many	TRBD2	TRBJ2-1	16	TGTGCCAGCAGTTTCCGTGGGACTAGCAGCAGCAATGAGCAGTTCTTC	CASSFRGTSSSNEQFF
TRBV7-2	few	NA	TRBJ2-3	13	TGTGCCAGCAGCTTAATAAGGGTCGATACGCAGTATTTT	CASSLIRVDTQYF
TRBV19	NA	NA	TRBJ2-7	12	TGTGCCAGTAGTCCCGGACATAACGAGCAGTACTTC	CASSPGHNEQYF
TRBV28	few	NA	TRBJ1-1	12	TGTGCCAGCATTTTCCCGGGGACTGAAGCTTTCTTT	CASIFPGTEAFF
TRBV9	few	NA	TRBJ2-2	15	TGTGCCAGCAGCGCTACAGGGATTAACACCGGGGAGCTGTTTTTT	CASSATGINTGELFF
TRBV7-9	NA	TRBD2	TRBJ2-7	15	TGTGCCAGCAGCTTAGGCCCGGGAGGGTTTTACGAGCAGTACTTC	CASSLGPGGFYEQYF
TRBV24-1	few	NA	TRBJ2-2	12	TGTGCCACCAGTCCCGCCCCCGGGGAGCTGTTTTTT	CATSPAPGELFF
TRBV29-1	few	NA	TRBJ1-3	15	TGCAGCGTTGCAGGGTCTGGGAGCTCTGGAAACACCATATATTTT	CSVAGSGSSGNTIYF
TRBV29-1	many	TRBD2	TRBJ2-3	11	TGCAGCGTTGTCCTAGCGGGTACGCAGTATTTT	CSVVLAGTQYF
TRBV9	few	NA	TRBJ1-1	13	TGTGCCAGCAGCGGGGAAGGGAACACTGAAGCTTTCTTT	CASSGEGNTEAFF
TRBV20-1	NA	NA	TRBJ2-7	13	TGCAGTGCCAGGACGGTGCGGACCTACGAGCAGTACTTC	CSARTVRTYEQYF
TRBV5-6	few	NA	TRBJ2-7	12	TGTGCCAGCAGCTTTCGGGCGCGGAAGGAGTACTTC	CASSFRARKEYF
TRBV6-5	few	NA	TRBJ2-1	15	TGTGCCAGCAGTTACTCCAGAAGACTTAACAATGAGCAGTTCTTC	CASSYSRRLNNEQFF
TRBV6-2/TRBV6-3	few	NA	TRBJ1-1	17	TGTGCCAGCACTCCCCGAAGGGACCCGGACCCCAACACTGAAGCTTTCTTT	CASTPRRDPDPNTEAFF
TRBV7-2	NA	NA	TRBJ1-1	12	TGTGCCAGCAGCTTTTTTAACACTGAAGCTTTCTTT	CASSFFNTEAFF
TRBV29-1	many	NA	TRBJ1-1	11	TGCAGCGTGCTGTCGCACACTGAAGCTTTCTTT	CSVLSHTEAFF
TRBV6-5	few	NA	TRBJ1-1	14	TGTGCCAGCAGTTACGGGGGGGGAGACACTGAAGCTTTCTTT	CASSYGGGDTEAFF
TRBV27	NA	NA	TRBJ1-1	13	TGTGCCAGCAGCCCGCTGCGGGGGATTGAAGCTTTCTTT	CASSPLRGIEAFF
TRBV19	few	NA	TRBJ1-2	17	TGTGCCAGTAGTATGGTCAGGGGTAGTCCAGCTAACTATGGCTACACCTTC	CASSMVRGSPANYGYTF